The subject of this entry is one T cell receptor (beta chain). Which antigen it targets is not known. It has no much larger one-base neighbor in the sample; base qualities were not kept. This specimen comes from a study of blood T cell repertoires in COVID-19 (dated by TCRdb to the early 2020s). For context, the study as a whole: Samples from collaborators originated in the United States, Italy and Spain and spanned both the acute and convalescent phases of COVID-19. Where HLA class I and class II types were available, the types were taken from metadata supplied by the sample provider, not from assay-based typing. A de-identified subject ID, COVID-19 status, age in years and sex were almost always included in the sample metadata. A freely available public database, intended as a resource for researchers studying the immune response to SARS-CoV-2, is where the repertoires were released. The dataset comprised deeply sampled blood TCRbeta repertoires from subjects exposed to, actively infected with, or recovered from COVID-19. Samples came from the ongoing ImmuneRACE study (first 160 participants) plus 1,254 subjects from 6 global collaborators. The material from the prospective study consisted of cDNA or gDNA derived from T cells, B-cell-depleted T cells, or PBMCs.

TCRbeta CDR3 regions were amplified from genomic DNA using the immunoSEQ Assay, a bias-controlled multiplex PCR. On the authors' methods: Nucleated cell counts per sample were estimated from amplification of reference gene primers within the assay. Sequence reads were collapsed and filtered to measure the absolute abundance of every unique TCRbeta CDR3 rearrangement. For each sample, productive Simpson clonality was calculated as the square root of Simpson's diversity index across productive rearrangements. Sourced from immuneACCESS, this table was stored by TCRdb with only in-frame sequences that have V and J called. A share of the clones is absent; for the studies checked, an unresolved V gene accounts for under half, and the remainder has no known explanation. That table furnishes V, J and clone size, whereas the DNA furnished D and trimming. For this sample there are roughly 200,000 clones; around 80% appear just once. More than 25% of the sample comes from the top ten.

The research as a whole found: The quantity of clinical and demographic metadata differed by source and by participant and was supplied without curation.

V trim: 7 bases; J trim: 5 bases; unmatched bases: 13. Looking up the germline V gene yields CDR1 SQVTM and CDR2 ANQGSEA. From the cysteine through the phenylalanine, the CDR3 covers 14 amino acids. Of all the DNA, just the CDR3 is kept, 42 bases in frame from base 1. Each collaborating institution followed its own protocols to collect whole blood in K2EDTA tubes. For TCRbeta analysis, collaborators shipped samples in one of three forms: frozen whole blood, isolated PBMCs, or DNA extracted from either of those sample types. The TCR sequence derives from a middle-aged man with acute or convalescent COVID-19. Sequenced sample: peripheral blood. The chain couples TRBV29-1 to TRBJ1-2, with 7 bases matching TRBD1. The CDR3: CSAEGAGGEYGYTF. The DNA reads TGCAGCGCCGAGGGGGCAGGGGGAGAATATGGCTACACCTTC.